The 26 T cell receptor beta chains reported below all come from one sample, sequenced in a study of PD-1 blockade in mismatch repair-deficient tumors. Clones were sequenced by immunoSEQ multiplex PCR, and TCRdb holds only the in-frame ones, with some missing. The table records around 100,000 clones, 70% to 85% of them present only once. This material consisted of peripheral blood, taken 36 weeks after starting pembrolizumab. Receptors were obtained from an adult with mismatch repair-deficient cancer.

The CDR3 sequence is CASRKMGRDTEAFF. In DNA form, the CDR3 reads TGTGCCAGTAGAAAAATGGGTAGGGACACTGAAGCTTTCTTT. The chain joins TRBV19 to TRBJ1-1; D is uncertain. CDR3 length equals 14 residues. The V end lost 6 bases, the J end lost 3 bases, and 14 bases lay between the germline ends. The germline V gene encodes CDR1 LNHDA and CDR2 SQIVND (reference sequence). The variable domain in full, with the rest retrieved from reference TRBV19 and TRBJ1-1, is DGGITQSPKYLFRKEGQNVTLSCEQNLNHDAMYWYRQDPGQGLRLIYYSQIVNDFQKGDIAEGYSVSREKKESFPLTVTSAQKNPTAFYLCASRKMGRDTEAFFGQGTRLTVV.

The V gene is TRBV30, the J gene TRBJ1-2, with D possibly matching TRBD1 (5 bases). Germline loops: CDR1 GTSNPN, CDR2 SVGIG (reference sequence). The length of the CDR3 is 15 residues. The germline V and J ends were trimmed by 0 bases and 7 bases, with 18 bases remaining between them. The CDR3 DNA reads as TGTGCCTGGAGTGTGGAGGGACCAGCGCTGGGTGGCTACACCTTC. Translation: CAWSVEGPALGGYTF.

The rearrangement links TRBV27 to TRBJ2-7, with TRBD2 matching over 7 bases. Looked up from germline, CDR1 is MNHEY and CDR2 is SMNVEV (reference sequence). The CDR3 length is 18 residues. V was pared by 7 bases and J by 0 bases, with 18 bases of the junction left unmatched. The chain's CDR3 is CASILERGRVKSSYEQYF. CDR3 DNA: TGTGCCAGCATCCTGGAGCGAGGGAGGGTCAAGAGCTCCTACGAGCAGTACTTC.

This chain uses TRBV27 with TRBJ2-7; 9 bases are shared with TRBD1. Germline CDR1 reads MNHEY; CDR2 reads SMNVEV (reference sequence). This CDR3 has 18 amino acids. V lost 6 bases to trimming and J lost 0 bases; unmatched junction nucleotides: 15. DNA of the CDR3: TGTGCCAGCAGCCACCCCCCCGGGACAGGGAGTATCTCCTACGAGCAGTACTTC. This sequence encodes CASSHPPGTGSISYEQYF.

The chain uses TRBV14 and TRBJ1-2; unclear D gene. Germline lookup yields CDR1 SGHDN and CDR2 FVKESK. The V and J ends lost 1 base and 8 bases respectively, with 11 bases between them. This CDR3 spans 13 amino acids. Here the CDR3 reads CASSQGTFWGYTF. CDR3 nucleotide sequence: TGTGCCAGCAGCCAAGGGACCTTCTGGGGCTACACCTTC.

The rearrangement uses TRBV28 and TRBJ1-2; 7 bases are shared with TRBD1. This CDR3 is 14 amino acids long. J gave up 4 bases and V 4 bases, and 6 bases lay outside the gene matches. Germline V gene lookup returns CDR1 MDHEN and CDR2 SYDVKM. CDR3 in amino acids: CASSSPTGTYGYTF. The CDR3 DNA is TGTGCCAGCAGTTCTCCGACAGGGACCTATGGCTACACCTTC.

This clone was picked up one time. V usage is TRBV5-6 and J usage is TRBJ1-1, with a possible D match to TRBD1 (6 bases). Trimming stripped 3 bases from V and 0 bases from J, with 12 bases between. Looked up from germline, CDR1 is SGHDT and CDR2 is YYEEEE. The CDR3 runs to 15 residues. The CDR3 DNA reads as TGTGCCAGCAGCTCCTCCACAGGGATGAACACTGAAGCTTTCTTT. It translates to CASSSSTGMNTEAFF.

The J gene is TRBJ1-5, the V gene TRBV10-1; TRBD1 matches at 8 bases. The CDR3 contains 16 residues. In germline, CDR1 is WNHNN, CDR2 SYGVQD (reference sequence). V gave up 6 bases and J gave up 4 bases; unmatched junction bases: 11. The CDR3 is CASRWGDRGRNQPQHF. In nucleotides, the CDR3 is TGCGCCAGCAGGTGGGGCGACAGGGGCCGGAATCAGCCCCAGCATTTT.

This clone was recorded only once. The chain combines TRBV27 with TRBJ1-2, with D possibly matching TRBD1 (6 bases). Trimming pared 2 bases from V and 1 base from J, leaving 14 bases between. This CDR3 has 16 residues. Germline loops: CDR1 MNHEY, CDR2 SMNVEV (reference sequence). CDR3 sequence (DNA): TGTGCCAGCAGTTTAAACCCGGACAGCATTAACTATGGCTACACCTTC. It yields the protein CASSLNPDSINYGYTF.

The chain joins TRBV7-8 to TRBJ2-3; D is ambiguous. CDR1 is SGHVS and CDR2 is FQNEAQ in the germline V gene. The length of the CDR3 is 14 residues. V gave up 1 base and J gave up 4 bases, with 9 bases separating them. CDR3: CASSLELQADTQYF. CDR3 sequence (DNA): TGTGCCAGCAGCTTAGAGTTGCAGGCAGATACGCAGTATTTT.

In this sample, this clone turned up a few times. This sequence joins TRBV6-5 and TRBJ2-7, with a possible D match to TRBD2 (5 bases). This CDR3 is built from 13 residues. From germline, CDR1 is MNHEY and CDR2 SVGAGI. V was pared by 4 bases and J by 12 bases, with 19 bases between. The CDR3 spells CASSSQLGYPMYF. For the CDR3, the DNA is TGTGCCAGCAGTTCCCAACTAGGCTATCCGATGTACTTC.

This clone turned up a few times. The V and J genes are TRBV5-4 and TRBJ2-1; a weak D match, TRBD1 (6 bases). Germline V lookup: CDR1 SGHNT, CDR2 YYREEE (reference sequence). The CDR3 totals 15 residues. Deletions cut 4 bases from V and 5 bases from J, with 16 bases between. The CDR3 coding sequence is TGTGCCAGCAGCGTCCCGATAGGGGGAGACAATGAGCAGTTCTTC. This translates into CASSVPIGGDNEQFF.

Of note for this clone: Other DNA variants within this sample encode the same CDR3. This chain uses TRBV7-9 with TRBJ1-2, with no clear D. In germline, CDR1 is SEHNR, CDR2 FQNEAQ (reference sequence). This CDR3 region has 12 residues. The V gene lost 1 base and the J gene lost 6 bases, with 6 bases spanning the gap. CDR3 amino acids: CASSLGTDGYTF. The DNA of the CDR3 is TGTGCCAGCAGCTTAGGGACGGATGGCTACACCTTC.

V and J are TRBV6-4 and TRBJ1-2; unclear D gene. Germline V gene lookup returns CDR1 MRHNA and CDR2 SNTAGT. The CDR3 runs 13 residues. Trimming shortened V by 0 bases and J by 0 bases, and 2 bases separated the two germline ends. The CDR3 nucleotides read TGTGCCAGCAGTGACTCTCCTAACTATGGCTACACCTTC. It encodes CASSDSPNYGYTF.

For the CDR3, the DNA is TGTGCCAGCAGTTACTCTGGGTATGGCTACACCTTC. Translated, it gives CASSYSGYGYTF. The chain joins TRBV6-5 to TRBJ1-2; D remains ambiguous. The CDR3 contains 12 residues. V gave up 0 bases and J gave up 5 bases, with 4 bases separating them. Germline assignment: CDR1 MNHEY and CDR2 SVGAGI.

This chain joins TRBV30 and TRBJ1-5; 7 nucleotides align to TRBD1. Germline CDR1 reads GTSNPN; CDR2 reads SVGIG (reference sequence). The J segment lost 3 bases and the V segment lost 2 bases, leaving 7 bases of the junction unmatched. The CDR3 is 15 amino acids. CDR3 DNA: TGTGCCTGGAGTAAAGTGACAGGGACCAATCAGCCCCAGCATTTT. Translating gives CAWSKVTGTNQPQHF.

The chain couples TRBV9 to TRBJ1-1; D is uncertain. The CDR3 is made up of 15 amino acids. V was shortened by 0 bases and J by 0 bases, with 9 bases between the two germline ends. From germline, CDR1 is SGDLS and CDR2 YYNGEE. The CDR3 DNA reads as TGTGCCAGCAGCGTAGCTGGGTTCCTGAACACTGAAGCTTTCTTT. Translated: CASSVAGFLNTEAFF.

The rearrangement joins TRBV11-3 to TRBJ2-7; D is perhaps TRBD1 (6 bases). V was cut by 5 bases and J by 0 bases, with 11 bases left in between. CDR3 length: 14 residues. Germline CDR1 is SGHNT and CDR2 is YENEEA. The CDR3 nucleotides are TGTGCCAGCAGCACAGGGAGAAGCTCCTACGAGCAGTACTTC. Encoded protein: CASSTGRSSYEQYF. The entire variable domain, with the rest obtained from reference TRBV11-3 and TRBJ2-7, is as follows: EAGVVQSPRYKIIEKKQPVAFWCNPISGHNTLYWYLQNLGQGPELLIRYENEEAVDDSQLPKDRFSAERLKGVDSTLKIQPAELGDSAVYLCASSTGRSSYEQYFGPGTRLTVT.

The chain joins TRBV5-4 to TRBJ1-2; TRBD1 matches at 10 bases. CDR1 is SGHNT and CDR2 is YYREEE in the germline V gene (reference sequence). This CDR3 region has 15 residues. Trimming removed 3 bases from V and 4 bases from J; junction bases left unmatched: 6. The DNA for the CDR3 is TGTGCCAGCAGCTCCCGGGACAGGGGCGGCTATGGCTACACCTTC. It is translated as CASSSRDRGGYGYTF. Filled out from reference TRBV5-4 and TRBJ1-2, the complete variable domain reads ETGVTQSPTHLIKTRGQQVTLRCSSQSGHNTVSWYQQALGQGPQFIFQYYREEENGRGNFPPRFSGLQFPNYSSELNVNALELDDSALYLCASSSRDRGGYGYTFGSGTRLTVV.

The count of this clone is one. The V and J genes are TRBV11-2 and TRBJ2-7; D uncertain. V was cut by 1 base and J by 2 bases, with 12 bases left in between. Germline values: CDR1 SGHAT, CDR2 FQNNGV. The CDR3 covers 15 residues. CDR3 DNA sequence: TGTGCCAGCAGCTTAGTAGTCACTCCCGCCTACGAGCAGTACTTC. It codes for CASSLVVTPAYEQYF.

The chain joins TRBV18 to TRBJ2-1; 10 bases align to TRBD2. The V segment lost 0 bases and the J segment 4 bases; nucleotides outside the gene matches: 6. The CDR3 runs to 17 residues. CDR1 and CDR2 (germline): KGHSH, LQKENI. This CDR3 reads CASSPPVGTSVYNEQFF. The CDR3 DNA reads as TGTGCCAGCTCACCACCCGTGGGGACTAGCGTTTACAATGAGCAGTTCTTC.

The rearrangement uses TRBV5-6 and TRBJ1-1; D is perhaps TRBD1 (5 bases). CDR3 length: 15 residues. The V gene lost 0 bases and the J gene lost 11 bases, with 20 bases spanning the gap. The germline V gene encodes CDR1 SGHDT and CDR2 YYEEEE. The CDR3 spells CASSLVGVQAREAFF. The CDR3 DNA sequence: TGTGCCAGCAGCTTGGTGGGGGTCCAGGCCCGGGAGGCTTTCTTT.

V gene TRBV5-7 combines with J gene TRBJ2-3; 8 nucleotides line up with TRBD1. TRBV5-7 is an ORF for which the function is uncertain. Trimming removed 0 bases from V and 5 bases from J; junction bases left unmatched: 5. The CDR3 has 15 amino acids. The CDR3 protein is CASSLVAGGIDTQYF. The CDR3 DNA sequence: TGTGCCAGCAGCTTGGTTGCAGGGGGCATAGATACGCAGTATTTT.

This clone showed up just a few times. This chain links TRBV30 with TRBJ2-7; D gene unclear. The germline V gene has CDR1 GTSNPN and CDR2 SVGIG (reference sequence). CDR3 size: 11 residues. Trimming pared 3 bases from V and 5 bases from J, leaving 8 bases between. This CDR3 is CAWSRLDEQYF. The DNA of the CDR3 is TGTGCCTGGAGCCGACTTGACGAGCAGTACTTC.

The J gene is TRBJ2-7, the V gene TRBV5-4; 7 bases map to TRBD1. The junction had 10 bases not matched to a gene; V was cut back by 2 bases and J by 2 bases. The V gene's germline CDR1 is SGHNT and CDR2 YYREEE (reference sequence). This CDR3 has 16 amino acids. CDR3 loop: CASSLDPGQATYEQYF. DNA of the CDR3: TGTGCCAGCAGCTTAGACCCCGGACAGGCCACCTACGAGCAGTACTTC.

This clone was observed a handful of times. The V gene is TRBV7-9, the J gene TRBJ2-7; weak D call: TRBD2 (5 bases). The CDR3 runs 13 residues. Germline CDR1 is SEHNR and CDR2 is FQNEAQ (reference sequence). V gave up 1 base and J gave up 8 bases, with 12 bases separating them. In DNA form, the CDR3 reads TGTGCCAGCAGCTTAGATAGTAGCGCTCAGCAGTACTTC. It specifies CASSLDSSAQQYF.